Shown below are 25 T cell receptor beta chains from a single sample sequenced in a study of metastatic and nonmetastatic thyroid tumors. Patients were all untreated before their thyroid surgery. MiXCR re-clonotyped the PCR reads for TCRdb. The table records approximately 44,000 clones, more than 20% of them present only once. The sequenced sample was tumor tissue. Every receptor here comes from a female donor with papillary thyroid cancer or a benign thyroid nodule (not recorded which). Some clones in this sample may be carry-over from other donors' samples.

At least ten counts were recorded for this clone. V is TRBV20-1 and J is TRBJ2-1, with 9 bases aligning to TRBD1. The CDR3 spans 15 residues. The germline CDR1 and CDR2 sequences are DFQATT and SNEGSKA (reference sequence). V dropped 0 bases and J dropped 9; count of bases not matched to a gene: 9. The CDR3 DNA follows: TGCAGTGCTAGAGAGGGACAGGGATTGGGAAGTGAGCAGTTCTTC. Translating it yields CSAREGQGLGSEQFF.

This clone was seen ten or more times. This specimen includes other DNA sequences encoding the same CDR3. V and J are TRBV2 and TRBJ2-5, with a weak D call TRBD2 (5 bases). V shed 4 bases and J shed 5 bases, with 14 bases lying between them. The CDR3 runs 14 residues. CDR1 and CDR2 (germline): SNHLY, FYNNEI. CDR3 sequence reads: CASSVFGSGETQYF. The CDR3, as DNA: TGTGCCAGCAGTGTATTCGGATCGGGGGAGACCCAGTACTTC.

The rearrangement links TRBV19 to TRBJ1-5, with 7 bases that match TRBD1. Germline V gives CDR1 LNHDA, CDR2 SQIVND (reference sequence). This CDR3 is 13 amino acids long. The junction had 9 bases not matched to a gene; V was cut back by 10 bases and J by 6 bases. The CDR3 bases are TGTGCCATTAGCGCAGGGGGTGGTCAGCCCCAGCATTTT. Its translation is CAISAGGGQPQHF.

The chain combines TRBV20-1 with TRBJ2-1, with D hard to call. The CDR3 sequence is 15 residues long. CDR1 is DFQATT, CDR2 SNEGSKA, per germline (reference sequence). Trimming removed 0 bases from V and 4 bases from J, with 13 bases in between. The CDR3 loop is CSARDIRTDYNEQFF. The CDR3 DNA follows: TGCAGTGCTAGAGATATCCGGACGGATTACAATGAGCAGTTCTTC.

There are many counts of this clone. This sequence joins TRBV7-9 and TRBJ2-1; 7 bases are a match to TRBD2. The J segment lost 10 bases and the V segment lost 5 bases, leaving 11 bases of the junction unmatched. The germline CDR1 and CDR2 sequences are SEHNR and FQNEAQ (reference sequence). CDR3 length equals 14 residues. The CDR3 here is CASSPLGGREEQFF. Here the CDR3 DNA reads TGTGCCAGCAGCCCCCTGGGAGGGAGGGAAGAGCAGTTCTTC.

The V gene is TRBV12-3 or TRBV12-4, the J gene TRBJ1-1; 8 positions match TRBD1. The CDR3 loop spans 16 amino acids. Germline trimming cut 5 bases from V and 3 bases from J; bases unmatched to any gene: 11. CDR3 in amino acids: CASSPMAGGAYTEAFF. The CDR3 nucleotides are TGTGCCAGCAGTCCGATGGCAGGGGGCGCCTACACTGAAGCTTTCTTT.

This rearrangement joins TRBV20-1 to TRBJ2-1; D unclear. CDR3 length equals 14 residues. V was shortened by 7 bases and J by 5 bases, with 18 bases between the two germline ends. Germline V CDR1 and CDR2: DFQATT, SNEGSKA (reference sequence). The CDR3 nucleotides are TGCAGTGTTTATCCCCAGCCAAAAGACAATGAGCAGTTCTTC. This encodes CSVYPQPKDNEQFF.

This clone was seen a handful of times. V is TRBV28 and J is TRBJ1-5; a weak D match, TRBD1 (5 bases). V dropped 0 bases and J dropped 7 bases, with 10 bases sitting between them. Germline CDR1 is MDHEN and CDR2 is SYDVKM. This CDR3 spans 14 amino acids. CDR3 loop: CASSLWGERQPQHF. The CDR3 bases are TGTGCCAGCAGTTTATGGGGGGAGAGGCAGCCCCAGCATTTT.

The table lists this clone with many counts. The V gene is TRBV5-1, the J gene TRBJ2-7; TRBD2 agrees at 7 bases. The germline gives CDR1 SGHRS, CDR2 YFSETQ. This CDR3 has 12 amino acids. Trimming cost V 5 bases and J 6 bases; bases outside gene matches: 5. The CDR3 DNA reads as TGCGCCAGCAGGGCGTCGGGGGGCGAGCAGTACTTC. This translates into CASRASGGEQYF.

This clone occurred many times. The same CDR3 also results from other DNA sequences found in this sample. CDR3 region: CSASNSGRGNEQFF. The CDR3 DNA reads as TGCAGTGCTAGTAATAGCGGGAGAGGTAATGAGCAGTTCTTC. The chain has TRBV20-1 and TRBJ2-1; TRBD2 agrees at 9 bases. The V segment lost 3 bases and the J segment 7 bases; nucleotides outside the gene matches: 7. CDR1 and CDR2 from the germline V gene are DFQATT and SNEGSKA (reference sequence). The CDR3 is made up of 14 amino acids.

This clone rates as medium-sized. The rearrangement links TRBV12-3 or TRBV12-4 to TRBJ2-7, with 7 positions matching TRBD2. V dropped 0 bases and J dropped 1; count of bases not matched to a gene: 0. This CDR3 region has 14 residues. The CDR3 DNA reads TGTGCCAGCAGTTTAGCGGGGGGGTCCTACGAGCAGTACTTC. Amino acids: CASSLAGGSYEQYF.

This clone was observed many times. The CDR3 region has the DNA TGTGCCAGCAGTGTCCCTGCAACTAATGAAAAACTGTTTTTT. Translating it yields CASSVPATNEKLFF. This rearrangement joins TRBV2 to TRBJ1-4; D gene unclear. Germline CDR1 SNHLY, CDR2 FYNNEI. Deletions cut 4 bases from V and 0 bases from J, with 6 bases between. The CDR3 spans 14 residues.

The J gene is TRBJ2-1, the V gene TRBV5-1; 7 bases fit TRBD1. CDR3 length: 14 residues. The germline V gene encodes CDR1 SGHRS and CDR2 YFSETQ. The V gene end was trimmed by 3 bases and the J gene end by 5 bases; junction bases not matched to a gene: 5. In nucleotides, the CDR3 is TGCGCCAGCAGCTCGACAGGGAGAAACAATGAGCAGTTCTTC. Encoded protein: CASSSTGRNNEQFF. Full variable domain (rest looked up from reference TRBV5-1 and TRBJ2-1): KAGVTQTPRYLIKTRGQQVTLSCSPISGHRSVSWYQQTPGQGLQFLFEYFSETQRNKGNFPGRFSGRQFSNSRSEMNVSTLELGDSALYLCASSSTGRNNEQFFGPGTRLTVL.

The genes are TRBV6-1 and TRBJ2-7; 8 bases are a match to TRBD2. Germline loops: CDR1 MNHNS, CDR2 SASEGT. Losses at the gene ends were 2 bases for V and 0 bases for J; bases not matched to a gene: 3. The CDR3 consists of 15 residues. For the CDR3, the DNA is TGTGCCAGCAGTGAACCGACTAGCGTCTCCTACGAGCAGTACTTC. Translation gives CASSEPTSVSYEQYF.

This clone was seen many times. CDR3 in DNA: TGCAGTGCCATCGCTGGGGGGTGGGATACGCAGTATTTT. This translates into CSAIAGGWDTQYF. The rearrangement joins TRBV20-1 to TRBJ2-3; maybe TRBD2 (6 bases). In germline, CDR1 is DFQATT, CDR2 SNEGSKA (reference sequence). CDR3 length: 13 amino acids. The V end lost 6 bases, the J end lost 6 bases, and 16 bases lay between the germline ends.

This clone was seen many times. This chain uses TRBV5-4 with TRBJ1-5; D remains ambiguous. With 0 bases removed from V and 0 bases from J, the gap between germline ends came to 13 bases. The CDR3 runs to 17 residues. Germline assignment: CDR1 SGHNT and CDR2 YYREEE (reference sequence). CDR3 amino acids: CASSLGAVFGSNQPQHF. Here the CDR3 DNA reads TGTGCCAGCAGCTTGGGGGCAGTTTTTGGTAGCAATCAGCCCCAGCATTTT.

This clone has at least ten counts. This CDR3 is CSASGRGAGTEAFF. The CDR3 DNA follows: TGCAGTGCTAGTGGACGGGGCGCGGGCACTGAAGCTTTCTTT. The chain has TRBV20-1 and TRBJ1-1; perhaps TRBD1 as D (5 bases). The CDR3 sequence is 14 residues long. Germline V CDR1 and CDR2: DFQATT, SNEGSKA (reference sequence). V dropped 3 bases and J dropped 4 bases, with 15 bases sitting between them.

This clone was picked up a small number of times. The chain has TRBV6-5 and TRBJ2-7, with 9 positions matching TRBD1. Germline CDR1 reads MNHEY; CDR2 reads SVGAGI. This CDR3 contains 16 residues. Trimming took 0 bases from V and 4 from J; bases not matched to a gene: 7. The CDR3 region has the DNA TGTGCCAGCAGTTACTCGGGTACAGGGGGCTTGTACGAGCAGTACTTC. Translating it yields CASSYSGTGGLYEQYF.

As regards this clone: This sequence may be a read error, since a much larger clone differs from it by one base. Because it lacks the conserved phenylalanine or tryptophan at the end, this CDR3 is likely a read error. This chain joins TRBV20-1 and TRBJ2-5; D gene uncertain. The germline CDR1 and CDR2 sequences are DFQATT and SNEGSKA (reference sequence). The CDR3 is 11 amino acids. The V end was cut by 5 bases, the J end by 4 bases, with 8 bases between. CDR3 loop: CSAPRRETQYL. The CDR3, as DNA: TGCAGTGCTCCCCGGCGAGAGACCCAGTACCTC.

A few counts support this clone. The J gene is TRBJ1-2, the V gene TRBV6-6; D gene unclear. V was pared by 2 bases and J by 5 bases, with 21 bases between. CDR3 size: 17 residues. Germline values: CDR1 MNHNY, CDR2 SVGAGI (reference sequence). The CDR3 DNA sequence: TGTGCCAGCAGTTACCCGAGCCATGGCTCTATGGGGTATGGCTACACCTTC. Translated, it gives CASSYPSHGSMGYGYTF.

The CDR3 DNA is TGTGCCAGCAGTTTTGGAGGGGGCTCTGGAAACACCATATATTTT. This gives the protein CASSFGGGSGNTIYF. This rearrangement joins TRBV28 to TRBJ1-3, with D tentatively TRBD1 (6 bases). Trimming took 3 bases from V and 0 from J, leaving 9 bases between them. This CDR3 region has 15 residues. Germline V gene sequence: CDR1 MDHEN, CDR2 SYDVKM.

In its sample, this clone was seen many times. The chain links TRBV6-1 to TRBJ2-1; D ambiguous. Looked up from germline, CDR1 is MNHNS and CDR2 is SASEGT. V lost 2 bases and J 0 bases, leaving 11 bases between the germline ends. CDR3 length: 16 residues. The CDR3 loop is CASSEFYGSSYNEQFF. CDR3 DNA: TGTGCCAGCAGTGAATTTTACGGAAGCTCCTACAATGAGCAGTTCTTC.

There are many counts of this clone. J is TRBJ2-1 and V is TRBV19, with D perhaps matching TRBD1 (5 bases). Looked up from germline, CDR1 is LNHDA and CDR2 is SQIVND (reference sequence). Trimming stripped 3 bases from V and 9 bases from J, with 18 bases between. The CDR3 covers 15 residues. The CDR3 bases are TGTGCCAGTAGTATCAGGGCCCACCTCGGCACTGAGCAGTTCTTC. This sequence encodes CASSIRAHLGTEQFF.

The chain carries TRBV24-1 and TRBJ1-5; TRBD1 agrees at 7 bases. The germline V gene encodes CDR1 KGHDR and CDR2 SFDVKD. There are 15 residues in the CDR3. After removal of 0 bases from V and 2 bases from J, the junction contained 0 bases not matched to a gene. The CDR3 DNA is TGTGCCACCAGTGATTTGGACAGGGGCAATCAGCCCCAGCATTTT. It specifies CATSDLDRGNQPQHF.

J is TRBJ1-1 and V is TRBV28, with no clear D. Trimming stripped 4 bases from V and 5 bases from J, with 11 bases between. Germline assignment: CDR1 MDHEN and CDR2 SYDVKM. The CDR3 sequence is 13 residues long. The CDR3 protein is CASSSTRLTEAFF. CDR3 sequence (DNA): TGTGCCAGCAGTTCAACACGGCTAACTGAAGCTTTCTTT.